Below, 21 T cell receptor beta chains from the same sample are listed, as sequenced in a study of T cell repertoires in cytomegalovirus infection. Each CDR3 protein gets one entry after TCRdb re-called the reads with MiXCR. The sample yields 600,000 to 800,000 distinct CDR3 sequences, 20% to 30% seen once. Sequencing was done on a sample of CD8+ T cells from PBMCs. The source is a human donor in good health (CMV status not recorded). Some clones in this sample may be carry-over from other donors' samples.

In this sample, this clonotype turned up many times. Here the CDR3 reads CASSPTGARAGELFF. Written as DNA, the CDR3 is TGTGCCAGCAGCCCCACAGGGGCACGAGCCGGGGAGCTGTTTTTT. This chain connects TRBV7-6 to TRBJ2-2; 7 bases map to TRBD1. This CDR3 has 15 residues. The trim removed 5 bases at V and 6 bases at J, leaving 9 bases unmatched. Germline values: CDR1 SGHVS, CDR2 FNYEAQ. Full variable domain (outside the CDR3, taken from reference TRBV7-6 and TRBJ2-2): GAGVSQSPRYKVTKRGQDVALRCDPISGHVSLYWYRQALGQGPEFLTYFNYEAQQDKSGLPNDRFSAERPEGSISTLTIQRTEQRDSAMYRCASSPTGARAGELFFGEGSRLTVL.

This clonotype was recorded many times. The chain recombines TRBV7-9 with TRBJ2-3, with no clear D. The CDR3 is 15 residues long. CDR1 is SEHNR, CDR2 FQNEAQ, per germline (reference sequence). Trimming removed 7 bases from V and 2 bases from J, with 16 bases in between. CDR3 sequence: CASISGPRTTDTQYF. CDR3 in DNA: TGTGCCAGCATTTCGGGCCCCCGAACCACAGATACGCAGTATTTT.

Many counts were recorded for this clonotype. The CDR3: CASSTFPGPPFVLTF. For the CDR3, the DNA is TGTGCCAGCAGCACTTTTCCGGGACCTCCATTCGTCCTGACTTTC. The rearrangement uses TRBV7-6 and TRBJ2-6; possibly TRBD1 or TRBD2 for D (5 bases each). Per the germline V gene, CDR1 is SGHVS and CDR2 is FNYEAQ. CDR3 length: 15 amino acids. Trimming cost V 5 bases and J 12 bases, with 20 bases left between them.

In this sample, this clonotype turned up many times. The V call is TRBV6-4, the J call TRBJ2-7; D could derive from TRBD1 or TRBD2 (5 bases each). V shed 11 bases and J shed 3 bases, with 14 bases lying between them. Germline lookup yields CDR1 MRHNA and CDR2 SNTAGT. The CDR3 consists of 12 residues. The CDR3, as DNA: TGTGCCGGACGGGGCCCCTTCTACGAGCAGTACGTC. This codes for CAGRGPFYEQYV.

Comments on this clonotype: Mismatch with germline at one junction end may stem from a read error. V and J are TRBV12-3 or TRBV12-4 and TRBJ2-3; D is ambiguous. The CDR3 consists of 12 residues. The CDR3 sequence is CVSSPSTDTQYF. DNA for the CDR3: TGTGTCAGCAGCCCTAGCACAGATACGCAGTATTTT.

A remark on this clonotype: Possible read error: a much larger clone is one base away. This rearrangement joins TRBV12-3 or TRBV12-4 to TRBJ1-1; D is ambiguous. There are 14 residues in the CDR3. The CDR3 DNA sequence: TGTGCCAGCAGTTTGGAAAGAAGGAACATTGAAGCTTTCTTT. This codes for CASSLERRNIEAFF.

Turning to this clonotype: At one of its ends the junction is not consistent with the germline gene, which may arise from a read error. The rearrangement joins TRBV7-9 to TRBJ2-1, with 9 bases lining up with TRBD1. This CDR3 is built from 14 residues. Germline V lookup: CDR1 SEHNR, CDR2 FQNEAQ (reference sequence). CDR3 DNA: TGTGCCAACAGCCTCGGACAGGGGAGGAATGAGCAGTTCTTC. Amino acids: CANSLGQGRNEQFF.

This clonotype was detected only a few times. Here the CDR3 reads CASSPPGQGARGYTF. For the CDR3, the DNA is TGTGCCAGCAGTCCCCCGGGACAGGGGGCGCGGGGCTACACCTTC. The rearrangement joins TRBV12-3 or TRBV12-4 to TRBJ1-2, with 12 bases fitting TRBD1. V lost 5 bases and J lost 8; bases outside the gene matches: 9. The CDR3 spans 15 residues.

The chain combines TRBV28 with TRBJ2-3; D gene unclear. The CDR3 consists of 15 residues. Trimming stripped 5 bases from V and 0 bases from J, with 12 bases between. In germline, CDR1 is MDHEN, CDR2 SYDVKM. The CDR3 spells CASSADTTSTDTQYF. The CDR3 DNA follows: TGTGCCAGCAGTGCCGACACAACTAGCACAGATACGCAGTATTTT.

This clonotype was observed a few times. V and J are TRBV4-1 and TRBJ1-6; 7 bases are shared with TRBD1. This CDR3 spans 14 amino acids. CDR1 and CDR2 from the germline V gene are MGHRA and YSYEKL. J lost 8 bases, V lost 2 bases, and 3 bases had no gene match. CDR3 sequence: CASSQITGDSPLHF. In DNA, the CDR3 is TGCGCCAGCAGCCAAATAACAGGGGATTCACCCCTCCACTTT.

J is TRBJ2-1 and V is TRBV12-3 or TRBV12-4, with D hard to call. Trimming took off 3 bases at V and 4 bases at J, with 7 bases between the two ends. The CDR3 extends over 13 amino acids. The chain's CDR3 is CASSFYNYNEQFF. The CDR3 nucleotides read TGTGCCAGCAGTTTTTACAATTACAATGAGCAGTTCTTC.

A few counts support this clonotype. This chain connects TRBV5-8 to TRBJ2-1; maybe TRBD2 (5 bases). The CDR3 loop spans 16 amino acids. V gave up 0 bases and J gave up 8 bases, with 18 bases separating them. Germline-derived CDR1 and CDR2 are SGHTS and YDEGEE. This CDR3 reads CASSLAGGSPWDEQFF. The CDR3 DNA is TGTGCCAGCAGCTTGGCCGGCGGGTCCCCCTGGGATGAGCAGTTCTTC.

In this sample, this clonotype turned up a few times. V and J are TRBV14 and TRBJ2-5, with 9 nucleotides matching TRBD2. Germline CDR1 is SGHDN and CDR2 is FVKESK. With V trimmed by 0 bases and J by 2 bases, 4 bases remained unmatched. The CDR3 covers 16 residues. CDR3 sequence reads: CASSQDLAGYQETQYF. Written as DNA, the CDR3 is TGTGCCAGCAGCCAAGATCTAGCGGGGTATCAAGAGACCCAGTACTTC. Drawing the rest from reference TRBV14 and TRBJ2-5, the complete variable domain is EAGVTQFPSHSVIEKGQTVTLRCDPISGHDNLYWYRRVMGKEIKFLLHFVKESKQDESGMPNNRFLAERTGGTYSTLKVQPAELEDSGVYFCASSQDLAGYQETQYFGPGTRLLVL.

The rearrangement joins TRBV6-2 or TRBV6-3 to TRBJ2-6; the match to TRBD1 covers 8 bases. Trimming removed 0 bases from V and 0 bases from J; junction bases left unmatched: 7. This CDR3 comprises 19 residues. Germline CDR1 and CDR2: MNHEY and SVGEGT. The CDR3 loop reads CASSYSTGTGHSGANVLTF. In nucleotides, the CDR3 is TGTGCCAGCAGTTACTCGACCGGGACAGGCCACTCTGGGGCCAACGTCCTGACTTTC.

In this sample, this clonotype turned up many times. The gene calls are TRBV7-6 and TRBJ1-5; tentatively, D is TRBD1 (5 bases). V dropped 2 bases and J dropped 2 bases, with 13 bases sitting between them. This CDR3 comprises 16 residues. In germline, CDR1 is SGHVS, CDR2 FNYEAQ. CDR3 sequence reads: CASSLRGVGGNQPQHF. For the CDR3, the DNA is TGTGCCAGCAGCTTACGAGGGGTAGGCGGCAATCAGCCCCAGCATTTT. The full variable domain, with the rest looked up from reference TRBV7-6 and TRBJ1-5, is GAGVSQSPRYKVTKRGQDVALRCDPISGHVSLYWYRQALGQGPEFLTYFNYEAQQDKSGLPNDRFSAERPEGSISTLTIQRTEQRDSAMYRCASSLRGVGGNQPQHFGDGTRLSIL.

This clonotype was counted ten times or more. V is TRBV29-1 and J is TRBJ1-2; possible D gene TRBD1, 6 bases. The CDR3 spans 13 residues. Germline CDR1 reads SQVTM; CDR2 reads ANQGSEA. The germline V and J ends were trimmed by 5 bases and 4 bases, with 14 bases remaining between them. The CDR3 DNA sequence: TGCAGCGTTAACAGGGCCCTGGGCTATGGCTACACCTTC. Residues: CSVNRALGYGYTF.

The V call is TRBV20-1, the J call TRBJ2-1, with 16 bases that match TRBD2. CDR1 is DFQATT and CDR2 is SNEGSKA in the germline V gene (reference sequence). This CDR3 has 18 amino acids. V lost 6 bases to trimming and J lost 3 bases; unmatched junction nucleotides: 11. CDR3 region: CSAAGTSGGAGFYNEQFF. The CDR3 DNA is TGCAGTGCCGCCGGGACTAGCGGGGGGGCAGGTTTCTACAATGAGCAGTTCTTC.

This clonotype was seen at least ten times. The chain's CDR3 is CASSATSGFGETQYF. The CDR3 nucleotides are TGTGCCAGCTCTGCGACTAGCGGATTCGGGGAGACCCAGTACTTC. The genes are TRBV25-1 and TRBJ2-5, with 9 nucleotides matching TRBD2. V lost 8 bases to trimming and J lost 5 bases; unmatched junction nucleotides: 12. The CDR3 has 15 residues. Germline CDR1 MGHDK, CDR2 SYGVNS.

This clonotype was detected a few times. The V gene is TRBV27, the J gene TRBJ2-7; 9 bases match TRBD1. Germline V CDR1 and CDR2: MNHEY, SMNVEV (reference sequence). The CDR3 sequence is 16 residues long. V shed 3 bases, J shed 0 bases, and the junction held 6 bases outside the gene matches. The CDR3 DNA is TGTGCCAGCAGTTTGCGGGGGACAGGGTGCTCCTACGAGCAGTACGTC. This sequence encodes CASSLRGTGCSYEQYV.

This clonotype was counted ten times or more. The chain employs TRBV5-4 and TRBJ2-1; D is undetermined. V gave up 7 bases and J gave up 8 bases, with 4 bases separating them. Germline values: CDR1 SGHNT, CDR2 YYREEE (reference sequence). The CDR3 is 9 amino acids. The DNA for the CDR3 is TGTGCCAGCGGGGATGAGCAGTTCTTC. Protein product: CASGDEQFF.

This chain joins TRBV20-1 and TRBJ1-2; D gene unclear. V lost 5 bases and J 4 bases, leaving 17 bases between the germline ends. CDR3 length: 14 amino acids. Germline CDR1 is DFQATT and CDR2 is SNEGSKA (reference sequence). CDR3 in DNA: TGCAGTGCTCATCTAGGGTCCGTCGGCTATGGCTACACCTTC. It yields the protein CSAHLGSVGYGYTF.